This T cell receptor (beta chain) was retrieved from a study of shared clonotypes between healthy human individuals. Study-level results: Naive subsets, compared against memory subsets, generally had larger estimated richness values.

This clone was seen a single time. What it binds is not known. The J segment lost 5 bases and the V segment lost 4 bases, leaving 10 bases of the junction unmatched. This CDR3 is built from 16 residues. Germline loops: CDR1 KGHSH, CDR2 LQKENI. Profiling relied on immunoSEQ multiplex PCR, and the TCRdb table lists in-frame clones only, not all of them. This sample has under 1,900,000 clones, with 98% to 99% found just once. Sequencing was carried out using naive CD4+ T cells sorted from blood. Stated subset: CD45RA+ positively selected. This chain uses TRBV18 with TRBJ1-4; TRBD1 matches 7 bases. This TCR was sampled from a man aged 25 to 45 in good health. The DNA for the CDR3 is TGTGCCAGCTCACTCAAAACCGGGACAGTAAATGAAAAACTGTTTTTT. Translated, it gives CASSLKTGTVNEKLFF.